This T cell receptor (beta chain) was sequenced during a study of OX40 agonist ivuxolimab in advanced cancers. For the study at large: Earlier anti-PD-1, anti-PD-L1 or anti-CTLA-4 therapy was permitted; under 50% had received some. Partial responses, seen in three patients, involved one hepatocellular carcinoma and two cutaneous melanomas.

CDR3 length: 16 residues. CDR1 MNHEY and CDR2 SVGAGI come from the germline V gene. V gave up 4 bases and J gave up 0 bases, with 15 bases separating them. The protocol was immunoSEQ multiplex PCR, while the TCRdb copy is restricted to in-frame clones and leaves out a portion. Of about 74,000 clones listed, 84% are singletons. The TCR comes from an adult with an advanced solid tumor such as melanoma, head and neck, liver or kidney cancer. This specimen consisted of CD4+ or CD8+ T cells sorted from blood, obtained in a trial of the OX40 agonist ivuxolimab. The chain couples TRBV6-5 to TRBJ1-1; D ambiguous. The CDR3 is CASSSRTFSMNTEAFF. The CDR3 DNA is TGTGCCAGCAGTTCCCGGACCTTCTCCATGAACACTGAAGCTTTCTTT.